A selection of T cell receptor beta chains follows, all from one sample in a study of T cell responses to AZD1222 COVID-19 vaccine. Libraries were prepared by immunoSEQ multiplex PCR; TCRdb keeps only in-frame clonotypes and omits some of them. This table has about 26,000 clones, 88% appearing once. The material was peripheral blood, obtained 28 days after the second AZD1222 dose. The receptors shown here come from an adult who received the AZD1222 COVID-19 vaccine. CDR3s include the opening cysteine and the closing phenylalanine or tryptophan.

v_call cdr3_aa
TRBV7-9 CASSFSVAGGQETQYF
TRBV21-1 CASSKAASGDNTGELFF
TRBV7-6 CASSLAPTNTGELFF
TRBV3-1/TRBV3-2 CASSQEGLASPLHF
TRBV10-2 CASRSGGTYEQYF
TRBV4-3 CASSQDQQERNSPLHF
TRBV6-5 CASRTDRRSTDTQYF
TRBV11-3 CASSSGTQNGSSYEQYF
TRBV29-1 CSVAAGYGSYEQYF
TRBV21-1 CASYIREKLFF
TRBV10-3 CAISEWEGTEAFF
TRBV10-2 CASSLALTETQYF
TRBV10-3 CAISEAGVGGYTF
TRBV4-3 CASSQDLIGNQPQHF
TRBV7-9 CASSFQKGGAETQYF
TRBV11-3 CASSLDHGGEQYF
TRBV3-1/TRBV3-2 CASSHLQVGELFF
TRBV9 CASSVRQVGTDTQYF
TRBV10-2 CASSEYRDGGYTF
TRBV6-5 CASTPFSMGYGYTF
TRBV6-5 CASSYTGPNTEAFF
TRBV4-3 CASSQDWADHHGEQFF
TRBV4-1 CASSQDLGDTQYF
TRBV3-1/TRBV3-2 CASSRRGPDTQYF
TRBV6-5 CATSPRTGYTF
TRBV6-5 CASSTKDGYTF